Presented here are 5 T cell receptor beta chains from one specimen sequenced in a study of cytomegalovirus exposure and HLA in healthy donors. Researchers ran the PCR with 60 Vbeta and 13 Jbeta primers. TCRdb's table, derived via immunoSEQ multiplex PCR, lists solely in-frame clones and lacks some. The sample contains 95,000 to 150,000 clones, around 77% of which appear only once. The sequenced sample consisted of PBMCs. The receptors derive from a man between 18 and 35 years old in good health and CMV-seropositive.

J is TRBJ1-1 and V is TRBV11-2, with D tentatively TRBD1 (6 bases). The CDR3 has 12 residues. Germline CDR1 reads SGHAT; CDR2 reads FQNNGV. V shed 7 bases and J shed 12 bases, with 18 bases lying between them. In nucleotides, the CDR3 is TGTGCCAGCACCTTGGGATACACAGGGCCTTTCTTT. It codes for CASTLGYTGPFF.

The chain couples TRBV5-4 to TRBJ1-1; 10 nucleotides line up with TRBD1. The CDR3 is 16 residues long. V lost 4 bases to trimming and J lost 0 bases; unmatched junction nucleotides: 6. Germline CDR1 reads SGHNT; CDR2 reads YYREEE (reference sequence). The CDR3 reads CASSPGTGVMNTEAFF. The DNA of the CDR3 is TGTGCCAGCAGCCCCGGGACAGGGGTCATGAACACTGAAGCTTTCTTT.

The chain links TRBV6-5 to TRBJ1-1; D is possibly TRBD1 (5 bases). Per germline, CDR1 MNHEY and CDR2 SVGAGI. With 7 bases removed from V and 0 bases from J, the gap between germline ends came to 9 bases. The CDR3 consists of 13 residues. The CDR3 protein is CASNRQMNTEAFF. Written as DNA, the CDR3 is TGTGCCAGCAATCGACAGATGAACACTGAAGCTTTCTTT.

The V and J genes are TRBV4-1 and TRBJ2-3, with D tentatively TRBD1 (6 bases). The CDR3 contains 17 residues. V lost 0 bases, J lost 6 bases, and 19 bases lay in between. Per the germline V gene, CDR1 is MGHRA and CDR2 is YSYEKL. The CDR3 loop is CASSQDLVGRGGDTQYF. In nucleotides, the CDR3 is TGCGCCAGCAGCCAAGATCTCGTGGGGAGAGGGGGTGATACGCAGTATTTT.

The rearrangement joins TRBV6-5 to TRBJ1-2, with D possibly being TRBD1 (5 bases). Per the germline V gene, CDR1 is MNHEY and CDR2 is SVGAGI. Trimming left V 7 bases short and J 8 bases short, with 17 bases between. The CDR3 is made up of 13 amino acids. The CDR3 nucleotides read TGTGCCAGCACCCCCGGGACTTCGGGAGGCTACACCTTC. This codes for CASTPGTSGGYTF.